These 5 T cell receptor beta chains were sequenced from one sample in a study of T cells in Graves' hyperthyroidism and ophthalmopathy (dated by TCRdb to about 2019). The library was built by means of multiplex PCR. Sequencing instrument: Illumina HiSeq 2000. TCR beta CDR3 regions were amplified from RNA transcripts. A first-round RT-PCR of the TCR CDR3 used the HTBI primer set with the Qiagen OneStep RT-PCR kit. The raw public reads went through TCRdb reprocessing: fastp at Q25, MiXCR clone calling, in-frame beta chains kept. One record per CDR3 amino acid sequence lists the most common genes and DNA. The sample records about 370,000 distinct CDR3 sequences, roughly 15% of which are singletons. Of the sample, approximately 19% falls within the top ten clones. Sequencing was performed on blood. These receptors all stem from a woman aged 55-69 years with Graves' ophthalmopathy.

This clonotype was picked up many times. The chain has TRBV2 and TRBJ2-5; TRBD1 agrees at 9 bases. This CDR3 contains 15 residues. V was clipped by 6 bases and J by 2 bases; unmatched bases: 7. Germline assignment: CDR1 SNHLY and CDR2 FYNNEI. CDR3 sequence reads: CASSLQGQGQETQYF. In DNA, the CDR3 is TGTGCCAGCAGCCTGCAAGGACAGGGGCAAGAGACCCAGTACTTC.

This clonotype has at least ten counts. The CDR3 coding sequence is TGCGCCAGCAGCCCTAGTAGCGGGATTGGAGGCGAGCAGTACTTC. It specifies CASSPSSGIGGEQYF. The gene calls are TRBV5-1 and TRBJ2-7; 8 bases are shared with TRBD2. Looked up from germline, CDR1 is SGHRS and CDR2 is YFSETQ. With 4 bases clipped from V and 6 bases from J, the junction kept 12 bases outside the gene matches. This CDR3 is 15 amino acids long. The full variable domain, in which reference TRBV5-1 and TRBJ2-7 provide the parts outside the CDR3, is KAGVTQTPRYLIKTRGQQVTLSCSPISGHRSVSWYQQTPGQGLQFLFEYFSETQRNKGNFPGRFSGRQFSNSRSEMNVSTLELGDSALYLCASSPSSGIGGEQYFGPGTRLTVT.

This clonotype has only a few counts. DNA for the CDR3: TGTGCCAGCTCACCGGGATCTACAACCACCGGGGAAAAACTGTTTTTT. This gives the protein CASSPGSTTTGEKLFF. V usage is TRBV18 and J usage is TRBJ1-4, with D unresolved. The V gene lost 3 bases and the J gene lost 8 bases, with 19 bases spanning the gap. The CDR3 runs to 16 residues. The V gene's germline CDR1 is KGHSH and CDR2 LQKENI.

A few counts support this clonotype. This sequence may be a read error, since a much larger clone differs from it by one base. CDR3 bases: TGTGCCAGCAGCCTGCGGGAAACCTTACAAGAGGCCCAGTACTTC. This encodes CASSLRETLQEAQYF. V gene TRBV3-1 combines with J gene TRBJ2-5; tentative D call: TRBD2 (6 bases). The CDR3 is 15 residues long. Germline V gene lookup returns CDR1 LGHDT and CDR2 YNNKEL (reference sequence).

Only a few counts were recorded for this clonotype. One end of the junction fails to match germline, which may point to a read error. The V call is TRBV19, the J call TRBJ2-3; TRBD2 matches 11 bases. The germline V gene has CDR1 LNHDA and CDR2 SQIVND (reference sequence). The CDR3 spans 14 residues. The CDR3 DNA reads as TGTGCCAGTGAAACTAGCGGGAGCACGGATACGCAGTATTTT. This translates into CASETSGSTDTQYF.